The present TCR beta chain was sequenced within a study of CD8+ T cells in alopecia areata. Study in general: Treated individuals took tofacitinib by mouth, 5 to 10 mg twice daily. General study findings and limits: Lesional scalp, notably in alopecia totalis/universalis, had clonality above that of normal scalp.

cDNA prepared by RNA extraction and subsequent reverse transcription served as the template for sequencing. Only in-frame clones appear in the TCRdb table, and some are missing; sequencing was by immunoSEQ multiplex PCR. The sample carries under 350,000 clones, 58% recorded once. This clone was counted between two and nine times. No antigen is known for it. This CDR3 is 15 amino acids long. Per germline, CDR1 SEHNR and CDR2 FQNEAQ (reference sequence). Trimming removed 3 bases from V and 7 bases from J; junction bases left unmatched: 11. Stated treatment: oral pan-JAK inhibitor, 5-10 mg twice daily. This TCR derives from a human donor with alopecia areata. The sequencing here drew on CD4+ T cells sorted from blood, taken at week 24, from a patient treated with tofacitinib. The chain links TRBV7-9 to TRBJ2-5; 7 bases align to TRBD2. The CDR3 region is CASSFPGTTPRTQYF. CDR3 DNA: TGTGCCAGCAGCTTCCCCGGGACTACCCCCAGGACCCAGTACTTC.